The T cell receptor (beta chain) under discussion was sequenced for a study of T cells in localized non-small cell lung cancer. Points from the study as a whole: The study detected a median about 50 of the top 100 tumor clones in adjacent lung. Compared with tumor, uninvolved adjacent lung displayed greater T cell clonality, ranking highest overall. Longer overall survival was linked to higher blood T cell density. Heterogeneity remains possible, as sequencing covered one tumor region only.

As concerns this clone: The antigen remains undetermined.

Data came from immunoSEQ multiplex PCR; TCRdb stores just in-frame clones and leaves some out. The data show 35,000 to 45,000 clones, around 83% seen once. Germline V gene lookup returns CDR1 LNHDA and CDR2 SQIVND (reference sequence). The CDR3 consists of 12 residues. V dropped 6 bases and J dropped 3 bases, with 8 bases sitting between them. This material consisted of peripheral blood, taken before any cancer treatment. This rearrangement joins TRBV19 to TRBJ1-1, with D unclear. This receptor was taken from a woman aged 18-55 years with stage III lung adenocarcinoma. DNA of the CDR3: TGTGCCAGTAGATGGCGGGACACTGAAGCTTTCTTT. It yields the protein CASRWRDTEAFF.